This TCR beta chain is drawn from a study of shared clonotypes between healthy human individuals. Study observations and caveats: The donor pool, a small one, limited the genetic and exposure-history diversity represented. Clonotypes shared by all four donors outscored non-shared clonotypes in generation probability.

Germline V CDR1 and CDR2: SEHNR, FQNEAQ (reference sequence). The germline V and J ends were trimmed by 6 bases and 0 bases, with 12 bases remaining between them. CDR3 length: 16 amino acids. This clone has a handful of counts. The antigen is undetermined. Here immunoSEQ multiplex PCR was the method, and the copy in TCRdb shows in-frame clones only, minus some. Found here are 95,000 to 120,000 clones, about 62% of them singletons; the top ten hold under 30%. What was sequenced was memory CD8+ T cells sorted from blood. The subset is: CD45RO+ cells pooled with CCR7-negative TemRA cells. This sequence was found in a woman younger than 45 in good health. This chain uses TRBV7-9 with TRBJ2-6; D is unresolved. CDR3 protein: CASRPDGASGANVLTF. CDR3 coding DNA: TGTGCCAGCAGACCAGACGGAGCCTCTGGGGCCAACGTCCTGACTTTC.